This T cell receptor (beta chain) appears in the sequencing data of a study of cytomegalovirus exposure and HLA in healthy donors. Points on this clone: What it recognizes is unknown.

The donors were in the roughly 130-subject validation cohort, distinct from the roughly 600-subject first cohort. Sequenced by immunoSEQ multiplex PCR; TCRdb stores in-frame clones only, minus some. The sample includes tens of thousands of clones, nearly 96% of them seen just once. General study findings and limits: The classifier was said to identify cytomegalovirus status with high specificity and sensitivity. Under in vitro conditions, three CMV-associated chains were confirmed as specific for CMV antigens. Cytomegalovirus-associated status was assigned to fewer than 200 TCR beta chains.

The specimen sequenced was PBMCs. The clonotype originates from a woman younger than 35 in good health and CMV-seropositive.

In DNA, the CDR3 is TGTGCCAGCAGCCCCGGGGGGAATGAGCAGTTCTTC. As protein: CASSPGGNEQFF. The chain has TRBV5-4 and TRBJ2-1; 7 bases map to TRBD2. The CDR3 loop spans 12 amino acids. V trimming: 4 bases; J trimming: 7 bases; junction bases outside the gene matches: 2. Germline CDR1 reads SGHNT; CDR2 reads YYREEE (reference sequence).